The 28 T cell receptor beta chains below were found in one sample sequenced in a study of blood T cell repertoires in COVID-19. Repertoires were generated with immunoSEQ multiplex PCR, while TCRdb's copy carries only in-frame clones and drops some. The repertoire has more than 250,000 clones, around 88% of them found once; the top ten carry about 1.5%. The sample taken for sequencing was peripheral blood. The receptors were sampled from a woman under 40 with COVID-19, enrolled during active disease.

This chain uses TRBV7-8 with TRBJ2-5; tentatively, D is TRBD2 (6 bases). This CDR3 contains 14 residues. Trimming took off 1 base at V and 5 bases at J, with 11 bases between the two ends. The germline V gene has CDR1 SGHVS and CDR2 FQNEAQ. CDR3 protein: CASSLGGARETQYF. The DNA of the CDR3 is TGTGCCAGCAGCTTAGGCGGGGCTCGGGAGACCCAGTACTTC.

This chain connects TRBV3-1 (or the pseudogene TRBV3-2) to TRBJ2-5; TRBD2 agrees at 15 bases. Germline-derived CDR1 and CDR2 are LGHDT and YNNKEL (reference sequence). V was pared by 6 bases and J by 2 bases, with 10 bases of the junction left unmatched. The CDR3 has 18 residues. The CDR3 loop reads CASSIGRTSGGGQETQYF. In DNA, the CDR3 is TGTGCCAGCAGTATCGGGAGGACTAGCGGGGGGGGTCAAGAGACCCAGTACTTC.

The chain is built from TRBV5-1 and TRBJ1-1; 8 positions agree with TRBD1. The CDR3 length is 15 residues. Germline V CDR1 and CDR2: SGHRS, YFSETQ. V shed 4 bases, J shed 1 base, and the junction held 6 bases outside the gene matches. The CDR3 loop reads CASSAPGTGNTEAFF. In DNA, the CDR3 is TGCGCCAGCAGCGCCCCCGGGACAGGGAACACTGAAGCTTTCTTT.

CDR3 amino acids: CASSPITSGPQYF. As DNA, the CDR3 is TGTGCCAGCAGCCCTATCACTTCTGGGCCCCAGTACTTC. The rearrangement links TRBV11-2 to TRBJ2-5, with no clear D. The CDR3 extends over 13 amino acids. Trimming left V 5 bases short and J 9 bases short, with 16 bases between. Germline CDR1 SGHAT, CDR2 FQNNGV.

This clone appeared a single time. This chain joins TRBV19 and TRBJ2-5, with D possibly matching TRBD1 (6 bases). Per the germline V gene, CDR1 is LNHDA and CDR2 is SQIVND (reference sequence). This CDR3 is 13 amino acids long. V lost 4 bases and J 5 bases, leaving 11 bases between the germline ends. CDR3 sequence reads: CASSRGPRETQYF. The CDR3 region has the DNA TGTGCCAGTAGTAGGGGGCCTCGGGAGACCCAGTACTTC.

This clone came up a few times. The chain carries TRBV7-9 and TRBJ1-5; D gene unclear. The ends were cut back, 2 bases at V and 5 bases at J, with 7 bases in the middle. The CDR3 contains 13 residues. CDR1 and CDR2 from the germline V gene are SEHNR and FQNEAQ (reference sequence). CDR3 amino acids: CASSLQEYQPQHF. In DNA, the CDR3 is TGTGCCAGCAGCTTACAGGAATATCAGCCCCAGCATTTT.

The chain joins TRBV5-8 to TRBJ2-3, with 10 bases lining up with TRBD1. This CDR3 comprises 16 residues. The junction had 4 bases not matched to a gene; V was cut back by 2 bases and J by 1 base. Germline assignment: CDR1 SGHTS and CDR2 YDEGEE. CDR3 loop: CASSFGGTGGTDTQYF. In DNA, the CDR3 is TGTGCCAGCAGCTTTGGCGGGACAGGGGGCACAGATACGCAGTATTTT.

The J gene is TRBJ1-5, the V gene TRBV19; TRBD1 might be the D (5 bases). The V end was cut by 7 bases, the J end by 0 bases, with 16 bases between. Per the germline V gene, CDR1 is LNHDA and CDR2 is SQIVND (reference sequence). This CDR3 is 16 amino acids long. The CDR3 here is CASNSQGQYSNQPQHF. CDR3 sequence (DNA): TGTGCCAGTAACAGCCAGGGTCAATATAGCAATCAGCCCCAGCATTTT.

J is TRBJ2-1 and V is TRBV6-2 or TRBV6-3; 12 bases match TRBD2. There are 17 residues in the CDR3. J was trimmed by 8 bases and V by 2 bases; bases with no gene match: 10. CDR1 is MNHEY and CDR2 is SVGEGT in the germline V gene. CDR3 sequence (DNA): TGTGCCAGCAGTTACGCGGCTAGCGGGGGGGGAGCGGATGAGCAGTTCTTC. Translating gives CASSYAASGGGADEQFF.

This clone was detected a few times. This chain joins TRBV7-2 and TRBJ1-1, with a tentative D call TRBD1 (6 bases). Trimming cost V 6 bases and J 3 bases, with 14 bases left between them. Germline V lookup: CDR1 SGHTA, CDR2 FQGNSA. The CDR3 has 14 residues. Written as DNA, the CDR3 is TGTGCCAGCAGGTCCCAGGGGTGGGACACTGAAGCTTTCTTT. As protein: CASRSQGWDTEAFF.

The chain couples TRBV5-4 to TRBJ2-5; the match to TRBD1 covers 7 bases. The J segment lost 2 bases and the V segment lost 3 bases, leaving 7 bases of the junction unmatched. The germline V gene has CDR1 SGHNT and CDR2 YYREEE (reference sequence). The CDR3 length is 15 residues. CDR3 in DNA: TGTGCCAGCAGCTCTGAGACAGGGCGGCAAGAGACCCAGTACTTC. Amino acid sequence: CASSSETGRQETQYF.

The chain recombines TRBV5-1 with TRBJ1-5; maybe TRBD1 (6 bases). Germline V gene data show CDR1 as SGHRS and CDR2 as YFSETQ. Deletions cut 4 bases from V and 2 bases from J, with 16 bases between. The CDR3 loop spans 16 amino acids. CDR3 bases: TGCGCCAGCAGCGCAACAGGGTTGGCTGGCAATCAGCCCCAGCATTTT. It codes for CASSATGLAGNQPQHF.

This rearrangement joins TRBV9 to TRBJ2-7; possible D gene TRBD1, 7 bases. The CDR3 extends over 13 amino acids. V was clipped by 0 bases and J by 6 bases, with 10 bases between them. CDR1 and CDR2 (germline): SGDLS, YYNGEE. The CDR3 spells CASSVEEGAEQYF. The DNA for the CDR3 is TGTGCCAGCAGCGTAGAGGAGGGGGCCGAGCAGTACTTC.

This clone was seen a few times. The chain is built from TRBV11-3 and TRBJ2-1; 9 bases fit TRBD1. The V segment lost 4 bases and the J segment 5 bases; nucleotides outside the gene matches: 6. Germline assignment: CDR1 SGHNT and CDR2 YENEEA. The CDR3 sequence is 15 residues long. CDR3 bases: TGTGCCAGCAGCTGGGGCGGGACAGGGAACAATGAGCAGTTCTTC. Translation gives CASSWGGTGNNEQFF.

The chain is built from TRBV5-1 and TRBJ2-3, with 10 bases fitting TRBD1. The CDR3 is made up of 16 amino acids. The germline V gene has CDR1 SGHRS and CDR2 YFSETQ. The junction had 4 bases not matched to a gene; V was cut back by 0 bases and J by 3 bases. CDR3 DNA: TGCGCCAGCAGCTTGGCCTGGGACAGGGGAACAGATACGCAGTATTTT. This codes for CASSLAWDRGTDTQYF.

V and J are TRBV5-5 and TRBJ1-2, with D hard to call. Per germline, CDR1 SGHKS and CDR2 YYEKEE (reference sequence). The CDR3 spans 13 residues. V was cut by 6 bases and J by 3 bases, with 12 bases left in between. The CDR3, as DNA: TGTGCCAGCACCCCTAGTGGGTACTATGGCTACACCTTC. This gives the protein CASTPSGYYGYTF.

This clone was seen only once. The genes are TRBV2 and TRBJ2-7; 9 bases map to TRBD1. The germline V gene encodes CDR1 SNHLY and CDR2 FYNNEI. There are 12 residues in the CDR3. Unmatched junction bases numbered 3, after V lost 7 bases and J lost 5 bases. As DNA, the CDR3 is TGTGCCAGCACCGGGACAGGGAACGAGCAGTACGTC. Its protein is CASTGTGNEQYV.

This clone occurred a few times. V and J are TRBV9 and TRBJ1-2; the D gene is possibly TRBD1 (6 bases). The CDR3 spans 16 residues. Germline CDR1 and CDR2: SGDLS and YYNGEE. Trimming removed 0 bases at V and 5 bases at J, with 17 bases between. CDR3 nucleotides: TGTGCCAGCAGCGTAGGCGGTAACCAGGGGTCTTATGGCTACACCTTC. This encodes CASSVGGNQGSYGYTF. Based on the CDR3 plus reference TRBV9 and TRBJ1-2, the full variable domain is DSGVTQTPKHLITATGQRVTLRCSPRSGDLSVYWYQQSLDQGLQFLIQYYNGEERAKGNILERFSAQQFPDLHSELNLSSLELGDSALYFCASSVGGNQGSYGYTFGSGTRLTVV.

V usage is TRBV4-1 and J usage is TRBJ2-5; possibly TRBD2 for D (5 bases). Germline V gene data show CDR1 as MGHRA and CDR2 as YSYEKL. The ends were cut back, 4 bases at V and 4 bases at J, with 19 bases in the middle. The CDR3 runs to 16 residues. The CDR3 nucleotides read TGCGCCAGCAGCCGCTCTGGGCGGGTCGGTGGAGAGACCCAGTACTTC. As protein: CASSRSGRVGGETQYF.

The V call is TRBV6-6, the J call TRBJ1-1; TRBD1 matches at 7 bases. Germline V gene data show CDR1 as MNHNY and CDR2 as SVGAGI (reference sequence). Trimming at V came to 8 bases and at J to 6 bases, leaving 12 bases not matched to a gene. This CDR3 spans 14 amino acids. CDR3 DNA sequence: TGTGCCAGCTACTGGAGCCCGACAGGGTCTGAAGCTTTCTTT. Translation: CASYWSPTGSEAFF.

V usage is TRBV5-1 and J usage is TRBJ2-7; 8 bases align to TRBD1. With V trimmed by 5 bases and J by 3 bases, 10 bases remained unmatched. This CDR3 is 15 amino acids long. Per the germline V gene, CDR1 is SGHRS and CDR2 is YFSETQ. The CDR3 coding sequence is TGCGCCAGCAGACAGACAGGGGCGAGGAACTACGAGCAGTACTTC. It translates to CASRQTGARNYEQYF.

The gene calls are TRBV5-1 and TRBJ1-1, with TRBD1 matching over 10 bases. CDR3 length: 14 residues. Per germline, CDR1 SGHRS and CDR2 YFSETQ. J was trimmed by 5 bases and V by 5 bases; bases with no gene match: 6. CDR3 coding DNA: TGCGCCAGCAGGAGACAGGGGGCTGGAACTGAAGCTTTCTTT. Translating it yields CASRRQGAGTEAFF.

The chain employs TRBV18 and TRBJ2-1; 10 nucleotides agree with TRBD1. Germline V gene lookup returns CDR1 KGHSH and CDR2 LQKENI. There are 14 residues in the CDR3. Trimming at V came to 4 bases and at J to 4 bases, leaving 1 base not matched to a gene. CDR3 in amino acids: CASSRDRGYNEQFF. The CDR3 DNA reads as TGTGCCAGCTCACGGGACAGGGGTTACAATGAGCAGTTCTTC.

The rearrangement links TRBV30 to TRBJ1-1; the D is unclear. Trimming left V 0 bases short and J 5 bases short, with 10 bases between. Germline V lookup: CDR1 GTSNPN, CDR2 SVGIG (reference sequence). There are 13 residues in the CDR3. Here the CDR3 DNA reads TGTGCCTGGAGTGTAGCAATCTTTACTGAAGCTTTCTTT. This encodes CAWSVAIFTEAFF.

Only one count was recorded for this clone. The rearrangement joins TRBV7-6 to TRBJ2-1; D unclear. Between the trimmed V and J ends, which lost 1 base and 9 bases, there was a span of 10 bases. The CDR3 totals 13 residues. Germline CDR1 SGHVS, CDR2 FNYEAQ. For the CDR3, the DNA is TGTGCCAGCAGCTTAGTTAGTGGGCGTGAGCAGTTCTTC. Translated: CASSLVSGREQFF.

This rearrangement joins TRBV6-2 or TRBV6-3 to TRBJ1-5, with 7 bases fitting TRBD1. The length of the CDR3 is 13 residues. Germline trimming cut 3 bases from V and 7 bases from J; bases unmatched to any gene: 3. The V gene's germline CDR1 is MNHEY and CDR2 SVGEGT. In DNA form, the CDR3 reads TGTGCCAGCAGTTATGACAGGGACCAGCCCCAGCATTTT. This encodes CASSYDRDQPQHF.

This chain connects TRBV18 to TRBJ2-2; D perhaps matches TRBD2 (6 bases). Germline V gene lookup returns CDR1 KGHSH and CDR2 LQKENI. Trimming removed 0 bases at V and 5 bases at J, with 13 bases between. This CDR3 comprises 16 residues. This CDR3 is CASSPPGLRGTGELFF. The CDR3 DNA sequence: TGTGCCAGCTCACCACCGGGACTGAGGGGAACCGGGGAGCTGTTTTTT.

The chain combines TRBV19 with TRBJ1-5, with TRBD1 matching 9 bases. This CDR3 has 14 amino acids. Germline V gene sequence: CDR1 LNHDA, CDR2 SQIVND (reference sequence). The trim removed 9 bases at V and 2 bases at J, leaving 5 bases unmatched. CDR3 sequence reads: CASMDRGGNQPQHF. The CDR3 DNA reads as TGTGCCAGCATGGACAGGGGAGGCAATCAGCCCCAGCATTTT.